A single count supports the clone carrying this T cell receptor (beta chain). The antigen remains undetermined. Measured with immunoSEQ multiplex PCR; TCRdb has only the in-frame clones, and not every one. The repertoire includes 150,000 to 200,000 clones, about 85% of them detected once, and approximately 16% sits in the top ten. This sample was taken from a study of cytomegalovirus exposure and HLA in healthy donors. General study points: The dataset shows that most TCR sequences were rare, while some public TCRs occurred in many donors. A list of roughly 160 TCR beta chains associated with cytomegalovirus was given. Using the classifier, cytomegalovirus status was reportedly diagnosed with high specificity and sensitivity.

Germline assignment: CDR1 MDHEN and CDR2 SYDVKM. Trimming removed 3 bases from V and 3 bases from J, with 11 bases in between. This CDR3 is built from 14 residues. The specimen sequenced was PBMCs. The receptor comes from a man younger than 30 in good health and CMV-seropositive. V gene TRBV28 combines with J gene TRBJ2-5, with D maybe TRBD2 (6 bases). This CDR3 reads CASSFRLGEETQYF. CDR3 in DNA: TGTGCCAGCAGTTTCAGACTAGGAGAAGAGACCCAGTACTTC.